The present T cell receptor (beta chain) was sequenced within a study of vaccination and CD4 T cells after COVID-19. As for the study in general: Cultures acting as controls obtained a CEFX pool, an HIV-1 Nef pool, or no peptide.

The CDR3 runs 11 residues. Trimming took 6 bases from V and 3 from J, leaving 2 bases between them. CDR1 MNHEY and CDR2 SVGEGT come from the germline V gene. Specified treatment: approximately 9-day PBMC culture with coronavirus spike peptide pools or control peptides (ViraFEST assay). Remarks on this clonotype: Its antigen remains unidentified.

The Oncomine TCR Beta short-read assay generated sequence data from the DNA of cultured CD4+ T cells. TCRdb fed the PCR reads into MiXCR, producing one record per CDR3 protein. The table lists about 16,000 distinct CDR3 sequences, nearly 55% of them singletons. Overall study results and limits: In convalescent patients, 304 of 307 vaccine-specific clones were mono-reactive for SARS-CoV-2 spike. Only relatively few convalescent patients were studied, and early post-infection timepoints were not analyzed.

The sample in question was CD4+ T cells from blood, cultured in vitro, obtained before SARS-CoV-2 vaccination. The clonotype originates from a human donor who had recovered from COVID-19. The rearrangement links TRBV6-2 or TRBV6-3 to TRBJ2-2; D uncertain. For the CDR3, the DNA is TGTGCCAGCAGGGACACCGGGGAGCTGTTTTTT. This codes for CASRDTGELFF.